This TCR beta chain is drawn from a study of OX40 agonist ivuxolimab in advanced cancers. At baseline, cycle 4 day 1, and cycle 7 day 1, blood was sampled. The method was immunoSEQ multiplex PCR; TCRdb's version includes in-frame clones alone and lacks a portion of them. The sample contains under 90,000 clones, less than 95% of which appear only once. Sample: CD4+ or CD8+ T cells sorted from blood, taken in a trial of the OX40 agonist ivuxolimab. This clonotype was sampled from an adult with an advanced solid tumor such as melanoma, head and neck, liver or kidney cancer.

Here the CDR3 DNA reads TGTGCCAGCAGCCCCCGTCGGGAGGGGGAAGCTTTCTTT. This gives the protein CASSPRREGEAFF. V gene TRBV11-3 combines with J gene TRBJ1-1, with a tentative D call TRBD1 (5 bases). This CDR3 contains 13 residues. Trimming cost V 5 bases and J 8 bases, with 15 bases left between them. The germline CDR1 and CDR2 sequences are SGHNT and YENEEA.